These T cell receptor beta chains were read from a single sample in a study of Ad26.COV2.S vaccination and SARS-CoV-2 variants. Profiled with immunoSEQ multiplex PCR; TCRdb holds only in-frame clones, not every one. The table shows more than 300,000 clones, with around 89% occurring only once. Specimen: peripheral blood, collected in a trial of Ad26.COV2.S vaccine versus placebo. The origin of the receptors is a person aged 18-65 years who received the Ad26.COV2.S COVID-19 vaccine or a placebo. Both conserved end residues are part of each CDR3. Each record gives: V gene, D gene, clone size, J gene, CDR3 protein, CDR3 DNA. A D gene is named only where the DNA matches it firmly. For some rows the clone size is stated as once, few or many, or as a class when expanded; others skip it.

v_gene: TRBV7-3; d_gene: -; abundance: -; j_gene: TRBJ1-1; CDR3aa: CASSLTPGGDTEAFF; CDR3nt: TGTGCCAGCAGCTTAACGCCAGGCGGCGACACTGAAGCTTTCTTT
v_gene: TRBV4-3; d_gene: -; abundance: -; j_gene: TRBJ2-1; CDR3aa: CASSPRGTRNYNEQFF; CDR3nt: TGCGCCAGCAGCCCACGGGGGACGCGGAACTACAATGAGCAGTTCTTC
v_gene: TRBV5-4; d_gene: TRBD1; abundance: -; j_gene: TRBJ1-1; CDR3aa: CASSLQGANTEAFF; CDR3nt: TGTGCCAGCAGCTTGCAGGGGGCGAACACTGAAGCTTTCTTT
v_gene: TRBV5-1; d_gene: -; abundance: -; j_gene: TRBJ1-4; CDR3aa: CASSLVGATNEKLFF; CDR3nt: TGCGCCAGCAGCTTGGTTGGTGCAACTAATGAAAAACTGTTTTTT
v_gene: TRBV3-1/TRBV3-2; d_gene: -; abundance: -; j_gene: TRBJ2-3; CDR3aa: CASSHEGGSTDTQYF; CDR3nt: TGTGCCAGCAGCCATGAGGGGGGGAGCACAGATACGCAGTATTTT
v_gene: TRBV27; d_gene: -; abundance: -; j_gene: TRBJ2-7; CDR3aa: CASSPRRQYEQYF; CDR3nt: TGTGCCAGCAGTCCCCGCAGACAGTACGAGCAGTACTTC
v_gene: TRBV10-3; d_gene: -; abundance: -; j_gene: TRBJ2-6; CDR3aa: CAISEPAGAPSGANVLTF; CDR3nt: TGTGCCATCAGTGAGCCCGCGGGGGCCCCCTCTGGGGCCAACGTCCTGACTTTC
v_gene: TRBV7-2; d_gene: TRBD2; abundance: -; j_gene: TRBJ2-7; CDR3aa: CASSLVAGGRSYEQYF; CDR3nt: TGTGCCAGCAGCTTAGTCGCGGGGGGGAGATCCTACGAGCAGTACTTC
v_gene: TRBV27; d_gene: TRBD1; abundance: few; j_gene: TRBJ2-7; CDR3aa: CASSLTRTGSGEQYF; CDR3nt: TGTGCCAGCAGTTTAACGAGGACAGGGTCGGGCGAGCAGTACTTC
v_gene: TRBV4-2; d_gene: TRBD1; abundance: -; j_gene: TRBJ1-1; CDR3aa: CASSQDPGQWDTEAFF; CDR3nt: TGTGCCAGCAGCCAAGACCCGGGACAGTGGGACACTGAAGCTTTCTTT
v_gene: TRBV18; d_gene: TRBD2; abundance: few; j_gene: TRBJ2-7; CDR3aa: CASSPEEFGGGSNEQYF; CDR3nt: TGTGCCAGCTCACCCGAAGAATTCGGCGGCGGGAGCAACGAGCAGTACTTC
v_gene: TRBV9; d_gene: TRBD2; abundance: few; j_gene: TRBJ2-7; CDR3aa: CASSHAGSGVYEQYF; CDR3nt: TGTGCCAGCAGCCACGCTGGTAGCGGGGTCTACGAGCAGTACTTC
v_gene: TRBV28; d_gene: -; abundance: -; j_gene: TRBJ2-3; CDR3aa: CASSLGRTDTDTQYF; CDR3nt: TGTGCCAGCAGTTTAGGGAGGACAGACACAGATACGCAGTATTTT
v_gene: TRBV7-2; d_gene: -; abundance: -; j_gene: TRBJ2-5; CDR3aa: CASSLVSGTRETQYF; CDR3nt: TGTGCCAGCAGCTTAGTTTCGGGGACCCGAGAGACCCAGTACTTC
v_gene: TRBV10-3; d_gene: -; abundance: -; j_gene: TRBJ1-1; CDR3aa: CAISEELGTEAFF; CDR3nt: TGTGCCATCAGTGAGGAGTTAGGGACTGAAGCTTTCTTT
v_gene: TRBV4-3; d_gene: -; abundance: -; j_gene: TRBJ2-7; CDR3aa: CASSQVQGLGEQYF; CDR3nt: TGCGCCAGCAGCCAAGTTCAGGGATTGGGGGAGCAGTACTTC